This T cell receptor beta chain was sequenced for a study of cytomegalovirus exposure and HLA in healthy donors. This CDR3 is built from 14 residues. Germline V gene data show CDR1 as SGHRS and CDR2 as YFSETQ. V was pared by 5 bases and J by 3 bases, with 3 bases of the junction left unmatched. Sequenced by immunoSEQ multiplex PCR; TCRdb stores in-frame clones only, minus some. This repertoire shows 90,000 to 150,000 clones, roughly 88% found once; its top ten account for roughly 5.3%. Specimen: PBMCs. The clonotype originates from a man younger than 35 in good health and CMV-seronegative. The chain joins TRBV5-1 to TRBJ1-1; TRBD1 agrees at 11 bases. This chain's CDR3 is CASRRDRGDTEAFF. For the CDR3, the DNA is TGCGCCAGCAGGCGGGACAGGGGGGACACTGAAGCTTTCTTT.